This T cell receptor (beta chain) comes out of a study of blood T cell repertoires in COVID-19. At the level of the study: PBMCs, B-cell-depleted T cells, or T cells were the source of the cDNA or gDNA that made up the material.

Participants' reported clinical history set cohort assignment. The CDR3 is 15 amino acids. Germline CDR1 SGHNT, CDR2 YYREEE (reference sequence). Trimming cost V 0 bases and J 0 bases, with 8 bases left between them. This clone has only one observation. Assay: immunoSEQ multiplex PCR; the TCRdb copy retains only in-frame clones and omits some. The sample consists of roughly 200,000 clones, just over 85% of them appearing once. Sequenced material: PBMCs or T cells enriched from blood (not recorded which). The chain uses TRBV5-4 and TRBJ2-3, with D perhaps matching TRBD2 (6 bases). The TCR sequence derives from a woman aged 40 to 50 with acute COVID-19. In DNA form, the CDR3 reads TGTGCCAGCAGCTTGGAACTAGCTAGCACAGATACGCAGTATTTT. Translating it yields CASSLELASTDTQYF.